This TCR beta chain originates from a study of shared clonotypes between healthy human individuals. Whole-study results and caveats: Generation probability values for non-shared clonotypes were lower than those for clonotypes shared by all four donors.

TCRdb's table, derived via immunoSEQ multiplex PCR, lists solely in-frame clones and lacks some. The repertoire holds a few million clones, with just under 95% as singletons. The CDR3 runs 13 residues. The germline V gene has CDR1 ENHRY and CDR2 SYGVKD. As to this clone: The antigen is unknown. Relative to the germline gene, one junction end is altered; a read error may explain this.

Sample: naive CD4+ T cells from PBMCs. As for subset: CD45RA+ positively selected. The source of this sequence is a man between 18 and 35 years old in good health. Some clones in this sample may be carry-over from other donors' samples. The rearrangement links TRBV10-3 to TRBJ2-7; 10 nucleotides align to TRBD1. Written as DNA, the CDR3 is TGTGCCATCAGTGAGTCGGGGGACAGGGGCGTTGACTTC. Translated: CAISESGDRGVDF.